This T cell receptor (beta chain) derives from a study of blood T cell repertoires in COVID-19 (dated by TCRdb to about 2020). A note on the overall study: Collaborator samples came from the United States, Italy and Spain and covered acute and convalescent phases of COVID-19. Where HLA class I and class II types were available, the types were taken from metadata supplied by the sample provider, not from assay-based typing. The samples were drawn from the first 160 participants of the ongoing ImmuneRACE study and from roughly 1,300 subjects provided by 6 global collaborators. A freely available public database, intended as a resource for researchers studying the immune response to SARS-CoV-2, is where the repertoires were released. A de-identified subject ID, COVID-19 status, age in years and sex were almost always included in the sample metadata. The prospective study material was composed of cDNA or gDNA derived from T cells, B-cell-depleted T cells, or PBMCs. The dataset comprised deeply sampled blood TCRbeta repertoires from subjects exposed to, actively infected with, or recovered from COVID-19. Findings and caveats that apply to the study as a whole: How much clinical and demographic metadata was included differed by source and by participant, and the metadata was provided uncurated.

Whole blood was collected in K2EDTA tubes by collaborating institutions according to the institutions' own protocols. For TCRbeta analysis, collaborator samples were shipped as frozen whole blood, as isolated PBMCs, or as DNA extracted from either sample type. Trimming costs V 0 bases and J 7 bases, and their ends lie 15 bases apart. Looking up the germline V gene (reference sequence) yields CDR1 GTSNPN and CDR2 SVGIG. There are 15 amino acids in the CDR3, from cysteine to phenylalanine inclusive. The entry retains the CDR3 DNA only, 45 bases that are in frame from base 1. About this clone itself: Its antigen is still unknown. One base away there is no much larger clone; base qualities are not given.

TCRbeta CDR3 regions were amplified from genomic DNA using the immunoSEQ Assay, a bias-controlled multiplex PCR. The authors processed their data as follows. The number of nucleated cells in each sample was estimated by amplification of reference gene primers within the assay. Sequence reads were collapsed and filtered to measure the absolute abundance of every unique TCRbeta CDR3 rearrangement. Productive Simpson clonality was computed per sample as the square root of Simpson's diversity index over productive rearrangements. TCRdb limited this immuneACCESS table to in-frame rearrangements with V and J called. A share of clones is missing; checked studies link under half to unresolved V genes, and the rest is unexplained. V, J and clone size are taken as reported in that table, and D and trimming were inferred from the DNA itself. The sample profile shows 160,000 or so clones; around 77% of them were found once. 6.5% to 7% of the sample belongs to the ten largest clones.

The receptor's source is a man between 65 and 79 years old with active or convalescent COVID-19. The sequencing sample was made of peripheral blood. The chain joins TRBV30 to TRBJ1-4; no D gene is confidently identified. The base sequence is TGTGCCTGGAGTGTAACCCCCGGGTTGAGTGAAAAACTGTTTTTT. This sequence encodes CAWSVTPGLSEKLFF.